The 32 T cell receptor beta chains reported below all come from one sample, sequenced in a study of T cell changes during pregnancy in multiple sclerosis. Data came from immunoSEQ multiplex PCR; TCRdb stores just in-frame clones and leaves some out. This sample has approximately 51,000 clones; around 94% occur once, and the top ten carry around 0.6%. The source was CD4+ T cells from peripheral blood mononuclear cells, collected in the second trimester of pregnancy. These receptor sequences come from a female donor with multiple sclerosis, enrolled in a pregnancy study.

The chain employs TRBV7-3 and TRBJ1-1; no clear D gene. Germline CDR1 and CDR2: SGHTA and FQGTGA. This CDR3 has 13 residues. Trimming stripped 6 bases from V and 1 base from J, with 9 bases between. The CDR3, as DNA: TGTGCCAGCAGTCATAAGCGGAACACTGAAGCTTTCTTT. It translates to CASSHKRNTEAFF.

The chain couples TRBV7-3 to TRBJ1-2; a weak D match, TRBD1 (5 bases). The CDR3 runs 15 residues. V lost 5 bases and J lost 9, with 22 bases in between. Germline V CDR1 and CDR2: SGHTA, FQGTGA. For the CDR3, the DNA is TGTGCCAGCAGCGTGGACACATTTTCCTTTTTTAGCTACACCTTC. Translation: CASSVDTFSFFSYTF.

The chain carries TRBV4-2 and TRBJ2-1, with 10 bases aligning to TRBD2. The CDR3 extends over 19 amino acids. Germline V CDR1 and CDR2: LGHNA, YNFKEQ. With V trimmed by 4 bases and J by 2 bases, 14 bases remained unmatched. CDR3 protein: CASSPLAGARNLPYNEQFF. CDR3 sequence (DNA): TGTGCCAGCAGCCCTCTAGCGGGGGCGAGAAACCTCCCCTACAATGAGCAGTTCTTC.

In this sample, this clone turned up once. The chain recombines TRBV13 with TRBJ2-1, with 9 bases lining up with TRBD2. The CDR3 sequence is 18 residues long. V lost 5 bases and J lost 3; bases outside the gene matches: 14. The germline gives CDR1 PRHDT, CDR2 FYEKMQ (reference sequence). The CDR3 DNA sequence: TGTGCCAGCAGCAAATCCCCTCTAGCGGGGACGAACTACAATGAGCAGTTCTTC. This encodes CASSKSPLAGTNYNEQFF.

The chain carries TRBV6-5 and TRBJ1-4; D unresolved. Germline V CDR1 and CDR2: MNHEY, SVGAGI. The length of the CDR3 is 12 residues. V was clipped by 10 bases and J by 9 bases, with 15 bases between them. The DNA for the CDR3 is TGTGCCACTCGCGGTGAGGCCAAAAAACTGTTTTTT. Its protein product is CATRGEAKKLFF.

The chain is built from TRBV7-3 and TRBJ1-4, with 8 bases matching TRBD1. Germline V CDR1 and CDR2: SGHTA, FQGTGA. This CDR3 spans 15 amino acids. The J segment lost 8 bases and the V segment lost 6 bases, leaving 11 bases of the junction unmatched. CDR3 coding DNA: TGTGCCAGCAGAGGTAGACAGGGGAAACAAGAAAAACTGTTTTTT. Protein: CASRGRQGKQEKLFF.

The rearrangement joins TRBV18 to TRBJ2-5; D may be TRBD1 (6 bases). CDR1 and CDR2 from the germline V gene are KGHSH and LQKENI. The V and J ends lost 3 bases and 2 bases respectively, with 7 bases between them. The CDR3 has 13 residues. CDR3 amino acids: CASSPTGQETQYF. The DNA for the CDR3 is TGTGCCAGCTCACCGACAGGACAAGAGACCCAGTACTTC.

In nucleotides, the CDR3 is TGTGCCAGCAGCTTAGTACTAGCGGCCTACAATGAGCAGTTCTTC. This sequence encodes CASSLVLAAYNEQFF. The rearrangement uses TRBV7-7 and TRBJ2-1, with 8 bases identical to TRBD2. Per germline, CDR1 SSHAT and CDR2 FNYEAQ (reference sequence). The trim removed 1 base at V and 2 bases at J, leaving 1 base unmatched. The CDR3 extends over 15 amino acids.

The chain carries TRBV5-8 and TRBJ2-5; 8 nucleotides align to TRBD2. The DNA matches TRBJ2-7 better at its end, which makes the J call doubtful. The CDR3 totals 16 residues. CDR1 and CDR2 from the germline V gene are SGHTS and YDEGEE. CDR3 sequence (DNA): TGTGCCAGCAGCCCCCGGGGGGGACTCGGGGGATACGAGCAGTACTTC. As protein: CASSPRGGLGGYEQYF.

The chain couples TRBV29-1 to TRBJ1-1; tentative D call: TRBD1 (6 bases). Germline loops: CDR1 SQVTM, CDR2 ANQGSEA. Deletions cut 4 bases from V and 7 bases from J, with 16 bases between. The CDR3 loop spans 13 amino acids. The CDR3 spells CSVVRQAGGEAFF. For the CDR3, the DNA is TGCAGCGTTGTCCGACAGGCGGGCGGTGAAGCTTTCTTT.

V gene TRBV11-3 combines with J gene TRBJ2-2; D possibly corresponds to TRBD1 (5 bases). V shed 5 bases and J shed 4 bases, with 20 bases lying between them. Germline values: CDR1 SGHNT, CDR2 YENEEA. This CDR3 has 17 amino acids. The DNA for the CDR3 is TGTGCCAGCAGCCCCTTTGGGGCTGGTGGTGGCACCGGGGAGCTGTTTTTT. This encodes CASSPFGAGGGTGELFF.

V gene TRBV4-2 combines with J gene TRBJ1-6; D uncertain. V lost 4 bases, J lost 8 bases, and 9 bases lay in between. This CDR3 region has 13 residues. Germline V lookup: CDR1 LGHNA, CDR2 YNFKEQ. The chain's CDR3 is CASSPLPDSPLHF. The DNA for the CDR3 is TGTGCCAGCAGCCCCCTTCCGGATTCACCCCTCCACTTT.

V usage is TRBV7-2 and J usage is TRBJ1-2; D ambiguous. Between the trimmed V and J ends, which lost 1 base and 9 bases, there was a span of 21 bases. The CDR3 contains 16 residues. In germline, CDR1 is SGHTA, CDR2 FQGNSA. The CDR3 sequence is CASSLDDNQRPRSYTF. The CDR3 DNA sequence: TGTGCCAGCAGCTTAGACGACAATCAGCGGCCCAGGAGCTACACCTTC.

This clone was seen a single time. The V and J genes are TRBV9 and TRBJ2-7, with 10 bases matching TRBD2. Losses at the gene ends were 2 bases for V and 6 bases for J; bases not matched to a gene: 11. CDR3 size: 16 residues. CDR1 is SGDLS, CDR2 YYNGEE, per germline. CDR3 sequence reads: CASSVVAGGPLIEQYF. The DNA of the CDR3 is TGTGCCAGCAGCGTCGTAGCGGGGGGCCCATTAATCGAGCAGTACTTC. The full variable domain, with the rest looked up from reference TRBV9 and TRBJ2-7, is DSGVTQTPKHLITATGQRVTLRCSPRSGDLSVYWYQQSLDQGLQFLIQYYNGEERAKGNILERFSAQQFPDLHSELNLSSLELGDSALYFCASSVVAGGPLIEQYFGPGTRLTVT.

The V call is TRBV18, the J call TRBJ1-5, with 8 positions matching TRBD1. Germline V gives CDR1 KGHSH, CDR2 LQKENI. The CDR3 extends over 14 amino acids. Trimming took 9 bases from V and 4 from J; bases not matched to a gene: 8. In DNA form, the CDR3 reads TGTGCCAGTGCCGGGACAGGCGAGAATCAGCCCCAGCATTTT. Protein product: CASAGTGENQPQHF.

The chain joins TRBV6-6 to TRBJ2-3, with D perhaps TRBD2 (5 bases). The V end was cut by 6 bases, the J end by 0 bases, with 13 bases between. The CDR3 has 15 amino acids. Germline CDR1 reads MNHNY; CDR2 reads SVGAGI (reference sequence). The DNA for the CDR3 is TGTGCCAGCAGCCGCTTAGGGAGTAGCACAGATACGCAGTATTTT. Translating gives CASSRLGSSTDTQYF.

The J gene is TRBJ2-2, the V gene TRBV4-3, with 7 bases aligning to TRBD2. CDR1 LGHNA and CDR2 YSLEER come from the germline V gene. The CDR3 totals 15 residues. The V and J ends lost 0 bases and 6 bases, in that order; junction bases with no gene match: 4. The CDR3 reads CASSQEGRGAGELFF. CDR3 bases: TGCGCCAGCAGCCAAGAGGGGAGGGGCGCCGGGGAGCTGTTTTTT.

The V and J genes are TRBV18 and TRBJ2-7; D possibly corresponds to TRBD1 (5 bases). Germline V gene data show CDR1 as KGHSH and CDR2 as LQKENI. V shed 4 bases and J shed 0 bases, with 13 bases lying between them. The CDR3 runs 15 residues. The CDR3 coding sequence is TGTGCCAGCTCACAAACACAGGTTCCCTCCTACGAGCAGTACTTC. This encodes CASSQTQVPSYEQYF.

DNA for the CDR3: TGTGCCAGCTCACCACCGGGACAGATGAACACTGAAGCTTTCTTT. It is translated as CASSPPGQMNTEAFF. V usage is TRBV18 and J usage is TRBJ1-1; the match to TRBD1 covers 7 bases. The V segment lost 0 bases and the J segment 0 bases; nucleotides outside the gene matches: 1. CDR3 size: 15 residues. The V gene's germline CDR1 is KGHSH and CDR2 LQKENI.

This chain uses TRBV6-6 with TRBJ1-5; D possibly corresponds to TRBD1 (5 bases). The CDR3 spans 13 residues. The V and J ends lost 4 bases and 1 base respectively, with 5 bases between them. Germline-derived CDR1 and CDR2 are MNHNY and SVGAGI (reference sequence). The CDR3 region is CASSSGSNQPQHF. DNA for the CDR3: TGTGCCAGCAGTTCAGGGAGCAATCAGCCCCAGCATTTT.

This chain joins TRBV4-3 and TRBJ1-5, with D possibly matching TRBD1 (6 bases). V was trimmed by 0 bases and J by 5 bases, leaving 11 bases between them. Germline CDR1 and CDR2: LGHNA and YSLEER. The CDR3 contains 15 residues. CDR3 amino acids: CASSQDTGKHQPQHF. The DNA for the CDR3 is TGCGCCAGCAGCCAAGACACAGGGAAGCATCAGCCCCAGCATTTT.

J is TRBJ2-5 and V is TRBV28; 12 bases are shared with TRBD2. CDR3 length equals 16 residues. The J segment lost 7 bases and the V segment lost 5 bases, leaving 11 bases of the junction unmatched. Per germline, CDR1 MDHEN and CDR2 SYDVKM. The CDR3 sequence: CASSDSSGGVPLTQYF. Here the CDR3 DNA reads TGTGCCAGCAGTGACTCTAGCGGGGGGGTCCCGCTGACCCAGTACTTC.

The chain is built from TRBV15 and TRBJ1-2; TRBD1 agrees at 7 bases. The CDR3 loop spans 14 amino acids. Germline CDR1 and CDR2: LNHNV and YYDKDF (reference sequence). Trimming at V came to 5 bases and at J to 7 bases, leaving 10 bases not matched to a gene. As DNA, the CDR3 is TGTGCCACCAGCTCTAGGGACAGTTATGGTGGCTACACCTTC. The encoded protein is CATSSRDSYGGYTF. The whole variable domain, filled in from reference TRBV15 and TRBJ1-2, reads DAMVIQNPRYQVTQFGKPVTLSCSQTLNHNVMYWYQQKSSQAPKLLFHYYDKDFNNEADTPDNFQSRRPNTSFCFLDIRSPGLGDTAMYLCATSSRDSYGGYTFGSGTRLTVV.

This chain joins TRBV6-4 and TRBJ2-1, with TRBD1 matching 8 bases. V shed 6 bases and J 4 bases; nucleotides not matched to a gene: 5. The length of the CDR3 is 14 residues. CDR1 and CDR2 from the germline V gene are MRHNA and SNTAGT. The CDR3 nucleotides are TGTGCCAGCAGCCCGGGACAGGTGTACAATGAGCAGTTCTTC. Residues: CASSPGQVYNEQFF.

This clone was observed once. The genes are TRBV2 and TRBJ2-7; possible D gene TRBD2, 5 bases. With 7 bases removed from V and 5 bases from J, the gap between germline ends came to 12 bases. This CDR3 spans 12 amino acids. The V gene's germline CDR1 is SNHLY and CDR2 FYNNEI. CDR3 loop: CASTRRGNEQYF. The CDR3 DNA sequence: TGTGCCAGCACCAGGAGAGGGAACGAGCAGTACTTC.

The V gene is TRBV5-1, the J gene TRBJ2-3, with 10 bases fitting TRBD2. The junction had 5 bases not matched to a gene; V was cut back by 0 bases and J by 1 base. The V gene's germline CDR1 is SGHRS and CDR2 YFSETQ. This CDR3 is built from 17 residues. The DNA of the CDR3 is TGCGCCAGCAGCTTGGCGCAAACTAGCGGGGGCACAGATACGCAGTATTTT. Amino acid sequence: CASSLAQTSGGTDTQYF.

The genes are TRBV4-1 and TRBJ1-1, with TRBD1 matching over 9 bases. Germline V gene sequence: CDR1 MGHRA, CDR2 YSYEKL. The CDR3 runs to 13 residues. V lost 4 bases, J lost 13 bases, and 10 bases stayed unmatched. As DNA, the CDR3 is TGCGCCAGCAGCCCCACTGGACAGGGGATCTATTTCTTT. Protein sequence: CASSPTGQGIYFF.

The chain combines TRBV5-1 with TRBJ2-7; D call uncertain. Germline CDR1 SGHRS, CDR2 YFSETQ. The CDR3 has 14 residues. The V and J ends lost 5 bases and 3 bases respectively, with 15 bases between them. CDR3 DNA sequence: TGCGCCAGCAGATACAGAGAGATGGTCTACGAGCAGTACTTC. Its translation is CASRYREMVYEQYF.

This chain connects TRBV7-2 to TRBJ2-5; perhaps TRBD1 as D (6 bases). The V end was cut by 5 bases, the J end by 4 bases, with 14 bases between. This CDR3 is built from 14 residues. Germline V gene data show CDR1 as SGHTA and CDR2 as FQGNSA. CDR3 in DNA: TGTGCCAGCAGCCCCAACAGGGCGGTAGAGACCCAGTACTTC. Amino acid sequence: CASSPNRAVETQYF.

The chain couples TRBV2 to TRBJ1-2; D not certain. This CDR3 spans 10 amino acids. V was pared by 10 bases and J by 11 bases, with 14 bases between. Germline V gene lookup returns CDR1 SNHLY and CDR2 FYNNEI. The CDR3: CATRGWRYTF. CDR3 nucleotide sequence: TGTGCCACCCGGGGATGGCGATACACCTTC.

The CDR3 protein is CASSDPGTSLTDTQYF. CDR3 nucleotides: TGTGCCAGCAGTGACCCCGGGACTTCCCTCACAGATACGCAGTATTTT. The V gene is TRBV25-1, the J gene TRBJ2-3, with D perhaps matching TRBD2 (6 bases). The V and J ends lost 3 bases and 2 bases respectively, with 15 bases between them. In germline, CDR1 is MGHDK, CDR2 SYGVNS. This CDR3 has 16 residues.

This clone was seen only a few times. V gene TRBV13 combines with J gene TRBJ1-1; no reliable D call. V was pared by 5 bases and J by 4 bases, with 14 bases between. Per germline, CDR1 PRHDT and CDR2 FYEKMQ (reference sequence). The CDR3 covers 14 residues. The CDR3 DNA follows: TGTGCCAGCAGCACCTATACCGGAGTCACTGAAGCTTTCTTT. Protein sequence: CASSTYTGVTEAFF.